This entry is about one TCR beta chain. Antigen unknown. The treatment was: approximately nine-day PBMC culture with coronavirus spike peptide pools or control peptides (ViraFEST assay). This sample is part of a study of vaccination and CD4 T cells after COVID-19. Per germline, CDR1 MGHDK and CDR2 SYGVNS. Trimming stripped 3 bases from V and 8 bases from J, with 8 bases between. The CDR3 contains 13 residues. Researchers used the Oncomine TCR Beta short-read assay to sequence DNA from cultured CD4+ T cells. TCRdb reanalysed the PCR reads using MiXCR and keeps one entry per CDR3 protein. Of thousands of distinct CDR3 sequences in the sample, around 64% were seen once.

The chain has TRBV25-1 and TRBJ1-6, with D unresolved. The sample comprised CD4+ T cells from blood, cultured in vitro. The TCR sequence derives from a human donor who had recovered from COVID-19. CDR3 amino acids: CASSEAGDSPLHF. The DNA of the CDR3 is TGTGCCAGCAGTGAGGCAGGAGATTCACCCCTCCACTTT.